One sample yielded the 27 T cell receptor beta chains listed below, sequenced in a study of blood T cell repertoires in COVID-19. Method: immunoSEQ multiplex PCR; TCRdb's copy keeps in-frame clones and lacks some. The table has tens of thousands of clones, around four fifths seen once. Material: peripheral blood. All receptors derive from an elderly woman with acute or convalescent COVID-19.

The DNA of the CDR3 is TGTGCCAGCAGCAGGCGACAGGGGACTAATGAAAAACTGTTTTTT. Protein sequence: CASSRRQGTNEKLFF. V gene TRBV5-6 combines with J gene TRBJ1-4; 8 positions agree with TRBD1. This CDR3 has 15 amino acids. Germline V gene sequence: CDR1 SGHDT, CDR2 YYEEEE. The J segment lost 2 bases and the V segment lost 4 bases, leaving 4 bases of the junction unmatched.

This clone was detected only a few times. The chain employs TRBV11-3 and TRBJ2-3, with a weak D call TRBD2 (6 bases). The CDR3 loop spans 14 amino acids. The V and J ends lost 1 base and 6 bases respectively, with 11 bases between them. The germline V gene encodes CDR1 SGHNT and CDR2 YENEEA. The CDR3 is CASSLGGVQDTQYF. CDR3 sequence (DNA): TGTGCCAGCAGCTTAGGGGGGGTGCAGGATACGCAGTATTTT.

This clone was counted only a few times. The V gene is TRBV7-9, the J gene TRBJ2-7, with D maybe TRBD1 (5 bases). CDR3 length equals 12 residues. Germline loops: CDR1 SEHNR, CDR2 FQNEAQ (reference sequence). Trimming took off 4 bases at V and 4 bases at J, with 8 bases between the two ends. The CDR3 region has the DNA TGTGCCAGCAGCTCAACAGGATACGAGCAGTACTTC. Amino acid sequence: CASSSTGYEQYF.

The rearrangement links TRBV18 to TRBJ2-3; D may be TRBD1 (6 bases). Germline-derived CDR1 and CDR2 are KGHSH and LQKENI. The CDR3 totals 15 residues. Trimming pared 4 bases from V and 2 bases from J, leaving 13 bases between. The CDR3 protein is CASSRRQDNTDTQYF. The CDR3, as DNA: TGTGCCAGCTCACGTAGACAGGACAACACAGATACGCAGTATTTT.

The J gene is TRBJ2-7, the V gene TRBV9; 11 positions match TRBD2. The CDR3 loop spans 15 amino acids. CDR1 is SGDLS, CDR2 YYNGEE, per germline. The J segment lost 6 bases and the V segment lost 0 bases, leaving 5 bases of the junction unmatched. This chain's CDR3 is CASSVGALAGGEQYF. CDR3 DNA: TGTGCCAGCAGCGTAGGGGCGCTAGCGGGGGGCGAGCAGTACTTC. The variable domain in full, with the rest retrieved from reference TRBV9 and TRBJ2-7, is DSGVTQTPKHLITATGQRVTLRCSPRSGDLSVYWYQQSLDQGLQFLIQYYNGEERAKGNILERFSAQQFPDLHSELNLSSLELGDSALYFCASSVGALAGGEQYFGPGTRLTVT.

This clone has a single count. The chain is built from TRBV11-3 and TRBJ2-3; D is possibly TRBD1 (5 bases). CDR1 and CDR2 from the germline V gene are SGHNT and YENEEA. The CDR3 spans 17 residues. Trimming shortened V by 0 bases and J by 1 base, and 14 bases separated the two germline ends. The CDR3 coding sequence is TGTGCCAGCAGCTTAGACGGCAGGGCAATAGGCACAGATACGCAGTATTTT. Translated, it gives CASSLDGRAIGTDTQYF.

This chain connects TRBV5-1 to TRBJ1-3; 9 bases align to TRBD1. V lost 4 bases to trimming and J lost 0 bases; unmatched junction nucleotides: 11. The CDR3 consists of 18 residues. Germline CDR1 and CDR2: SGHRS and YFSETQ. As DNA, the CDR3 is TGCGCCAGCAGCCGTACCTACGGACAGGGGTACTCTGGAAACACCATATATTTT. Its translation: CASSRTYGQGYSGNTIYF.

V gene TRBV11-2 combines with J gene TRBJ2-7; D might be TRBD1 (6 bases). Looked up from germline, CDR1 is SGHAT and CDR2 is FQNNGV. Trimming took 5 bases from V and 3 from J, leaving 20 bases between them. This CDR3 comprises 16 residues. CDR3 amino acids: CASSPLVRQGSYEQYF. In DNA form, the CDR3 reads TGTGCCAGCAGCCCCCTGGTTCGGCAGGGGAGCTACGAGCAGTACTTC.

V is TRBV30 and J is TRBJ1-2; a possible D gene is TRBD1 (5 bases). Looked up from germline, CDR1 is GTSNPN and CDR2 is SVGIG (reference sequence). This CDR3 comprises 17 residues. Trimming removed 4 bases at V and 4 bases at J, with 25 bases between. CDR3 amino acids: CAWTAPGRGTRGYGYTF. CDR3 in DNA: TGTGCCTGGACGGCACCGGGACGCGGGACCCGGGGCTATGGCTACACCTTC.

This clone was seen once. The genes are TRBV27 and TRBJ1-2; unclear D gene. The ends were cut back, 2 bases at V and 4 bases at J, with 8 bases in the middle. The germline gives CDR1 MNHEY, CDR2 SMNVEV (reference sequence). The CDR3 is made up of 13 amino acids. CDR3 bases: TGTGCCAGCAGTTTAGGCAGATCCTATGGCTACACCTTC. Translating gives CASSLGRSYGYTF.

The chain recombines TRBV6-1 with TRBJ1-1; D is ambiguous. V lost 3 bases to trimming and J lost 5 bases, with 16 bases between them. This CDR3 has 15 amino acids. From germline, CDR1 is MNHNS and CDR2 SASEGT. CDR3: CASSEQVGVRTEAFF. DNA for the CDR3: TGTGCCAGCAGTGAGCAAGTGGGAGTGCGGACTGAAGCTTTCTTT.

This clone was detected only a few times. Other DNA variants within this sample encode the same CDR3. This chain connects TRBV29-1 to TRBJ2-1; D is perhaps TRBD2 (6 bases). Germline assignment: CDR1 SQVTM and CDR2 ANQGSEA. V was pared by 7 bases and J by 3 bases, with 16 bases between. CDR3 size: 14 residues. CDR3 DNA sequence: TGCAGCGCCAGACTAGTACTACTCTACAATGAGCAGTTCTTC. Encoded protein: CSARLVLLYNEQFF.

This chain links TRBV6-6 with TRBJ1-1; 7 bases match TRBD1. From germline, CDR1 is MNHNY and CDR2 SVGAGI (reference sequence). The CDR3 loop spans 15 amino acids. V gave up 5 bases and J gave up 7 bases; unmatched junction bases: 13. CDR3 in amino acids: CASSKVQGQFNEAFF. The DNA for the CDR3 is TGTGCCAGCAGTAAAGTACAGGGGCAGTTCAATGAAGCTTTCTTT.

CDR3 coding DNA: TGTGCCAGCAGTCACTATAGCGGGGGGGACAAAGAGACCCAGTACTTC. Amino acid sequence: CASSHYSGGDKETQYF. The V call is TRBV27, the J call TRBJ2-5, with 11 bases aligning to TRBD2. Germline CDR1 reads MNHEY; CDR2 reads SMNVEV (reference sequence). The V and J ends lost 5 bases and 3 bases, in that order; junction bases with no gene match: 8. This CDR3 is 16 amino acids long.

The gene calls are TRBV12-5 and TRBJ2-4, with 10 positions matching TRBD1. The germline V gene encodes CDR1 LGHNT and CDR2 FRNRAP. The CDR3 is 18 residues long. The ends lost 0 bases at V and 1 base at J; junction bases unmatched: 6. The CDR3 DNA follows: TGTGCTAGTGGTTTGGTGGGACAGGGGAATTGGGCCAAAAACATTCAGTACTTC. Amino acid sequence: CASGLVGQGNWAKNIQYF.

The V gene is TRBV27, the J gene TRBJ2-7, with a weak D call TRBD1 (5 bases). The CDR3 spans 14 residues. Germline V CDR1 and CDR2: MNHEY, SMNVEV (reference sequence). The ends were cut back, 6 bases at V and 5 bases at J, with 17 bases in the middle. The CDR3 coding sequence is TGTGCCAGCAGGAATCAGGGAAGTGTCCACGAGCAGTACTTC. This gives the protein CASRNQGSVHEQYF.

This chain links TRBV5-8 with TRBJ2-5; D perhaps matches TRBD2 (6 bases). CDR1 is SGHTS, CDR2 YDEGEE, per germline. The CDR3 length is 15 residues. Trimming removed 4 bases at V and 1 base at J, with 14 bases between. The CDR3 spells CASSRGTGAQETQYF. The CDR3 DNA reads TGTGCCAGCAGCCGCGGGACCGGGGCCCAAGAGACCCAGTACTTC.

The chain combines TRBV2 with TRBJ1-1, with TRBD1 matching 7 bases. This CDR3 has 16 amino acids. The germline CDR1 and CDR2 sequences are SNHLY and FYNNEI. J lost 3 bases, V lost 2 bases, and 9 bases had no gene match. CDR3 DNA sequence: TGTGCCAGCAGTGAACCGCAGGACAGGATAGACACTGAAGCTTTCTTT. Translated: CASSEPQDRIDTEAFF.

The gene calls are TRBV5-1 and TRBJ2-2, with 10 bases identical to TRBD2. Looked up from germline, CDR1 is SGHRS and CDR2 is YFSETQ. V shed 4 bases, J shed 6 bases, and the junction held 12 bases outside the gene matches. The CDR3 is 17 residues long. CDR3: CASSPTPEAGGPGELFF. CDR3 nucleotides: TGCGCCAGCAGCCCTACACCCGAAGCGGGGGGGCCCGGGGAGCTGTTTTTT.

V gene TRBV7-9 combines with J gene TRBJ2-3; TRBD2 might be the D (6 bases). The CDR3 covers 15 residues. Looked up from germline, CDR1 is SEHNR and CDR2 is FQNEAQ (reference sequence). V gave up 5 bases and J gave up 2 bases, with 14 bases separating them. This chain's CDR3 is CASSPPGLLTDTQYF. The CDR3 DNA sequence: TGTGCCAGCAGCCCACCGGGACTTCTCACAGATACGCAGTATTTT.

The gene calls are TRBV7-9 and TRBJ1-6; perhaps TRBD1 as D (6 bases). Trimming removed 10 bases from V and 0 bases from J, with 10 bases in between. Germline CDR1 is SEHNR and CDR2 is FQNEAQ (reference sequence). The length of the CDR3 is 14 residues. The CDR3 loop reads CATSGDSYNSPLHF. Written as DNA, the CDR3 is TGTGCCACCTCAGGGGACTCCTATAATTCACCCCTCCACTTT.

CDR3 protein: CASSRGQNNSPLHF. The CDR3 DNA reads as TGTGCCAGCAGCCGGGGACAGAATAATTCACCCCTCCACTTT. V usage is TRBV3-1 (or the pseudogene TRBV3-2) and J usage is TRBJ1-6; 7 bases fit TRBD1. The V gene end was trimmed by 4 bases and the J gene end by 5 bases; junction bases not matched to a gene: 2. The CDR3 sequence is 14 residues long. Germline CDR1 is LGHDT and CDR2 is YNNKEL (reference sequence).

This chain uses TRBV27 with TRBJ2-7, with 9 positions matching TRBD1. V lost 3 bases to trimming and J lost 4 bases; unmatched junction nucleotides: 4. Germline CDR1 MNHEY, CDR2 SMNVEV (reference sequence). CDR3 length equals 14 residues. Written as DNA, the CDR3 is TGTGCCAGCAGTTTTGGACAGGGGAGATACGAGCAGTACTTC. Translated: CASSFGQGRYEQYF.

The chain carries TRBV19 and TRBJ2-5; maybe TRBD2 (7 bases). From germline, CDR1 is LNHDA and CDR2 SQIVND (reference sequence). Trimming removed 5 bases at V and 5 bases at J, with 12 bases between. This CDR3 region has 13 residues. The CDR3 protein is CASSAGARETQYF. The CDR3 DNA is TGTGCCAGTAGTGCGGGGGCCCGGGAGACCCAGTACTTC.

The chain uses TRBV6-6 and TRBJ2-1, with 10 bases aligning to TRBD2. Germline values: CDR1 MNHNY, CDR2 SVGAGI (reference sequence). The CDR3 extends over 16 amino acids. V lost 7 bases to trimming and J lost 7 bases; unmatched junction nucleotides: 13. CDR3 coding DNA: TGTGCCAGCACCGACCCGCCTAGCGGGGGAGTAAATGAGCAGTTCTTC. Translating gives CASTDPPSGGVNEQFF.

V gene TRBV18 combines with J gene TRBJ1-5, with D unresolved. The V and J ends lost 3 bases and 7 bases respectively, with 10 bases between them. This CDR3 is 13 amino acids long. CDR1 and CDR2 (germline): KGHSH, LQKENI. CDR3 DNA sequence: TGTGCCAGCTCACCGTCAACAGTCCAGCCCCAGCATTTT. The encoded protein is CASSPSTVQPQHF.

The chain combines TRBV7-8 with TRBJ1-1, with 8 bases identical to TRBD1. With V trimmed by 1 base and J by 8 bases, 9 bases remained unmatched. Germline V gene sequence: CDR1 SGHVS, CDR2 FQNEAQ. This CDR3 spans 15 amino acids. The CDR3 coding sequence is TGTGCCAGCAGCTTAGTTCGGACAGGGAATACCGAAGCTTTCTTT. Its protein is CASSLVRTGNTEAFF.